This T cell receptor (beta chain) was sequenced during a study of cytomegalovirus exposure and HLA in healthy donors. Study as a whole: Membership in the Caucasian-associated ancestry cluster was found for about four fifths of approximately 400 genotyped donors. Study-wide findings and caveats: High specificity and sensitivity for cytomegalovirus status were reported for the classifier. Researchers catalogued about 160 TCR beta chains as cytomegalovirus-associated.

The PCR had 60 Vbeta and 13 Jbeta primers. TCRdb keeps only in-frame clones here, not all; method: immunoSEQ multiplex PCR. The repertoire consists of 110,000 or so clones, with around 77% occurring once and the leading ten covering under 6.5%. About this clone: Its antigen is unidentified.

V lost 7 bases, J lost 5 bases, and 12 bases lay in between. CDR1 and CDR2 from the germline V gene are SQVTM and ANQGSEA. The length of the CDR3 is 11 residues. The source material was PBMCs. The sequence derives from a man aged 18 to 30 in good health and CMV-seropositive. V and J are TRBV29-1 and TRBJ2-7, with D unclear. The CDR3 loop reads CSAGLVHEQYF. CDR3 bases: TGCAGCGCGGGTCTCGTCCACGAGCAGTACTTC.